This T cell receptor beta chain was found in a study of blood T cell repertoires in COVID-19 (dated by TCRdb to about 2020). About the investigation overall: The collaborator samples originated in the United States, Italy and Spain and spanned the acute and convalescent phases of COVID-19. The dataset comprised deeply sampled blood TCRbeta repertoires from subjects exposed to, actively infected with, or recovered from COVID-19. The repertoires were released in a freely available public database intended as a resource for research on the immune response to SARS-CoV-2. The prospective study material was composed of cDNA or gDNA derived from T cells, B-cell-depleted T cells, or PBMCs. The samples were drawn from two sources: the first 160 participants of the ongoing ImmuneRACE study, and approximately 1,300 subjects contributed by 6 global collaborators. Sample metadata almost always included a de-identified subject ID, COVID-19 status, age in years and sex. HLA class I and class II types, where available, came from metadata supplied by the sample provider rather than from assay-based typing. Results the study describes overall, beyond this receptor: The amount of clinical and demographic metadata varied by source and participant and was provided uncurated.

Inclusive of the bounding cysteine and phenylalanine, the CDR3 is 16 residues long. The sequence is cut down to CDR3 DNA, 48 bases in frame from base 1. Clipping removes 1 base from V and 1 base from J, with 5 as the unmatched junction base count. Taken from the germline V gene, the CDR1 and CDR2 loops are SGHTA and FQGNSA. Collaborating institutions collected whole blood in K2EDTA tubes following their own protocols. Collaborator samples were shipped for TCRbeta analysis as frozen whole blood, isolated PBMCs, or DNA extracted from either sample type. Remarks on this clone: The specificity of this receptor is unknown. Per-nucleotide qualities are absent, and no much larger clonotype sits a single base away.

TCRbeta CDR3 regions were amplified from genomic DNA by means of the immunoSEQ Assay, a bias-controlled multiplex PCR. Per the authors' processing: Nucleated cell counts per sample were estimated from amplification of reference gene primers within the assay. Sequence reads were collapsed and filtered to measure the absolute abundance of every unique TCRbeta CDR3 rearrangement. For each sample, productive Simpson clonality was calculated as the square root of Simpson's diversity index over productive rearrangements. This is the immuneACCESS table as TCRdb keeps it, with only in-frame sequences that have V and J called. A part of the clones is gone; compared with another copy, unresolved V genes explain less than half, and the rest is unexplained. V and J calls plus clone size are reproduced from that table; the DNA served to infer D and trimming. The sample table contains 20,000 or so clones; only one count was recorded for approximately 88% of them. The leading ten clones occupy more than 3% of the sample.

The rearranged segments are TRBV7-2 and TRBJ1-1; 8 central nucleotides agree with TRBD1. The sample was peripheral blood. The sequence derives from a human donor in a cohort sampled during active COVID-19. The bases read TGTGCCAGCAGCTTAGTTTGGGGACAGGCGAACACTGAAGCTTTCTTT. Its protein is CASSLVWGQANTEAFF.